This passage covers 7 T cell receptor beta chains from one sample sequenced in a study of blood T cell repertoires in COVID-19 (dated by TCRdb to the early 2020s). Library prep was done by the immunoSEQ multiplex PCR assay. In its TCRdb copy, this immuneACCESS table keeps in-frame sequences only and misses some clones. Where compared with another copy, unresolved V genes explain less than half of these, and the others have no known cause. The sample includes roughly 86,000 clones, with around 85% observed a single time. Roughly 3.2% of the sample belongs to the ten largest clones. Sequencing was done on a sample of peripheral blood. The source is a man between 45 and 60 years old with acute or convalescent COVID-19.

V usage is TRBV25-1 and J usage is TRBJ2-7; a weak D match, TRBD1 (6 bases). The V gene lost 2 bases and the J gene lost 3 bases, with 11 bases spanning the gap. The germline CDR1 and CDR2 sequences are MGHDK and SYGVNS. This CDR3 is 14 amino acids long. The CDR3 region has the DNA TGTGCCAGCAGTGAACCCGGACAGCTCTACGAGCAGTACTTC. This encodes CASSEPGQLYEQYF.

The chain joins TRBV5-1 to TRBJ2-5; 7 positions match TRBD2. Germline CDR1 is SGHRS and CDR2 is YFSETQ. The ends lost 3 bases at V and 4 bases at J; junction bases unmatched: 6. The CDR3 sequence is 14 residues long. The CDR3 reads CASSWGGLGETQYF. CDR3 DNA sequence: TGCGCCAGCAGCTGGGGGGGTCTCGGAGAGACCCAGTACTTC.

The chain couples TRBV5-1 to TRBJ2-3; D is possibly TRBD1 (5 bases). V was pared by 1 base and J by 6 bases, with 15 bases between. Germline values: CDR1 SGHRS, CDR2 YFSETQ. This CDR3 contains 15 residues. CDR3 residues: CASSLLGNRGDTQYF. For the CDR3, the DNA is TGCGCCAGCAGCTTGTTAGGGAATAGGGGCGATACGCAGTATTTT.

V and J are TRBV18 and TRBJ2-2; tentative D call: TRBD1 (6 bases). The V gene lost 4 bases and the J gene lost 3 bases, with 6 bases spanning the gap. Germline CDR1 KGHSH, CDR2 LQKENI. The CDR3 is 13 residues long. The CDR3 region has the DNA TGTGCCAGCTCACAGGGGGACACCGGGGAGCTGTTTTTT. The encoded protein is CASSQGDTGELFF.

The rearrangement uses TRBV4-1 and TRBJ1-1; 7 bases match TRBD1. There are 15 residues in the CDR3. The germline gives CDR1 MGHRA, CDR2 YSYEKL. Trimming at V came to 3 bases and at J to 4 bases, leaving 8 bases not matched to a gene. DNA of the CDR3: TGCGCCAGCAGCCAGGGAGACAGGGCGGCCACTGAAGCTTTCTTT. Residues: CASSQGDRAATEAFF.

The chain has TRBV14 and TRBJ2-1, with TRBD2 identical over 10 bases. The CDR3 length is 14 residues. The junction had 5 bases not matched to a gene; V was cut back by 5 bases and J by 7 bases. CDR1 and CDR2 (germline): SGHDN, FVKESK. CDR3 residues: CASSASGRPNEQFF. Written as DNA, the CDR3 is TGTGCCAGCAGCGCTAGCGGGAGACCGAATGAGCAGTTCTTC.

CDR3 DNA: TGTGCCAGTAGTAGAAGCGGGGGTCCGCCCCATGAGCAGTTCTTC. This encodes CASSRSGGPPHEQFF. V usage is TRBV19 and J usage is TRBJ2-1; TRBD2 matches at 8 bases. The CDR3 contains 15 residues. Germline V gene data show CDR1 as LNHDA and CDR2 as SQIVND (reference sequence). V was pared by 4 bases and J by 8 bases, with 10 bases of the junction left unmatched.